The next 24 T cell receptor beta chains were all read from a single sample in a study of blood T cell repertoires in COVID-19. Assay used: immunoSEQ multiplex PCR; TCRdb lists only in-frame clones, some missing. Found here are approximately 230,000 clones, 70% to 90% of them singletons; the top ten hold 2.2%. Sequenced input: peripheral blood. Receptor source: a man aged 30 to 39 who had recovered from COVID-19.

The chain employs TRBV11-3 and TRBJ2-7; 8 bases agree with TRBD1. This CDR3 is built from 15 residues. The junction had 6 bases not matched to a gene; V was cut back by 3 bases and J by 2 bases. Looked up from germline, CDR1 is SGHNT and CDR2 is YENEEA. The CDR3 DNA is TGTGCCAGCAGCTTCCTAAGGACAGGGACCTACGAGCAGTACTTC. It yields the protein CASSFLRTGTYEQYF.

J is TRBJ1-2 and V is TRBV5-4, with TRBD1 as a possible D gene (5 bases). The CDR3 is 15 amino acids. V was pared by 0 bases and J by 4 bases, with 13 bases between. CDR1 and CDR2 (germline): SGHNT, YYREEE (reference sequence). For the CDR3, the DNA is TGTGCCAGCAGCTTGGGTACAGGCCCCCTCTATGGCTACACCTTC. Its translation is CASSLGTGPLYGYTF.

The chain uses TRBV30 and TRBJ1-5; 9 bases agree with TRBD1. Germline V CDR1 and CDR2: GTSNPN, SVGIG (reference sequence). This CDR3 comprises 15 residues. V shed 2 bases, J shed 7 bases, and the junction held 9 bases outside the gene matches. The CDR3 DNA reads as TGTGCCTGGAGTCTAAGGACAGGGGTACGCCAGCCCCAGCATTTT. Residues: CAWSLRTGVRQPQHF.

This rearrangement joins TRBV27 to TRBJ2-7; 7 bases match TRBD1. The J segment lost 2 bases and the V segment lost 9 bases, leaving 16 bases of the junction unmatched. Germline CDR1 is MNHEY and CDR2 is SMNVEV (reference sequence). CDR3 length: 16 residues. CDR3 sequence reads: CASSRPGQINTYEQYF. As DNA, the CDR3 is TGTGCCAGTTCGAGACCGGGACAGATTAATACCTACGAGCAGTACTTC.

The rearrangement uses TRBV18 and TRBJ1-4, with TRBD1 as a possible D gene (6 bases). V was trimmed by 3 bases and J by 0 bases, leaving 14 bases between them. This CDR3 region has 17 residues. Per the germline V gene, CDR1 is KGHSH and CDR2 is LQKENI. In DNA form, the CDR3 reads TGTGCCAGCTCACCTAGGGGGACGGGCGCAACTAATGAAAAACTGTTTTTT. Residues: CASSPRGTGATNEKLFF.

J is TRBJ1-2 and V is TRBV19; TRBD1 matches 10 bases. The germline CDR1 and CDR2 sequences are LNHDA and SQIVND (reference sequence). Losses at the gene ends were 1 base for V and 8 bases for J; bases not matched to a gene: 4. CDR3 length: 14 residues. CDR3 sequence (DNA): TGTGCCAGTAGTATAGTAGGGACAGGGGACGGCTACACCTTC. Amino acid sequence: CASSIVGTGDGYTF.

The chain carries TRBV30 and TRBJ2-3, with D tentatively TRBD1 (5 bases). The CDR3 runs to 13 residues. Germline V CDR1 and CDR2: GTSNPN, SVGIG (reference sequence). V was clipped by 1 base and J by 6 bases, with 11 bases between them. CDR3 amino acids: CAWSGTLRDTQYF. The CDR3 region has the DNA TGTGCCTGGAGTGGGACACTAAGGGATACGCAGTATTTT.

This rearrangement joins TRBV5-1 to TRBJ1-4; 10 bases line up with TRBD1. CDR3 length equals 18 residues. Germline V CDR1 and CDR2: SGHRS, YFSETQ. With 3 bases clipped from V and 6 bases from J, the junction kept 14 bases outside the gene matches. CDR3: CASSWGLTGGMTDEKLFF. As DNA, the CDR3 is TGCGCCAGCAGCTGGGGCCTGACAGGGGGCATGACGGATGAAAAACTGTTTTTT.

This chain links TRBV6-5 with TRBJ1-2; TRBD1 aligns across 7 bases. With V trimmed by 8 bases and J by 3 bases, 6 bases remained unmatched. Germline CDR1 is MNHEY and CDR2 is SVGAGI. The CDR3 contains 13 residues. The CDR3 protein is CASLYQGDYGYTF. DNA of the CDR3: TGTGCCAGCTTATACCAGGGGGACTATGGCTACACCTTC.

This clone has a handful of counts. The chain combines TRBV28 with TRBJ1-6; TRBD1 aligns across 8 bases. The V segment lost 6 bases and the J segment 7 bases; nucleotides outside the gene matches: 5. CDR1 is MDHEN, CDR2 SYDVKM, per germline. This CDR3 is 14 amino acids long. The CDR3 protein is CASSLDRVNSPLHF. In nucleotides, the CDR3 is TGTGCCAGCAGCTTGGACAGGGTGAATTCACCCCTCCACTTT.

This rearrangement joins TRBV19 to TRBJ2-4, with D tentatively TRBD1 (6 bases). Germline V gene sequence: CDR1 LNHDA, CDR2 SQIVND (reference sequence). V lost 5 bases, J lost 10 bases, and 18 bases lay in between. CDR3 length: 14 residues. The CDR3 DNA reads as TGTGCCAGTAGTTCATCGACCACAGGGTCGATTCAGTACTTC. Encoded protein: CASSSSTTGSIQYF.

The CDR3 nucleotides read TGTGCCAGCAGCCCTAACAGGGCTGGAAACACCATATATTTT. It is translated as CASSPNRAGNTIYF. The chain uses TRBV5-5 and TRBJ1-3; tentatively, D is TRBD1 (6 bases). Germline assignment: CDR1 SGHKS and CDR2 YYEKEE (reference sequence). The CDR3 contains 14 residues. With 4 bases removed from V and 2 bases from J, the gap between germline ends came to 10 bases.

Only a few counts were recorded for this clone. The CDR3 bases are TGTGCCAGCAGGGGCATGAACACCATATATTTT. Its protein product is CASRGMNTIYF. The V call is TRBV12-3 or TRBV12-4, the J call TRBJ1-3; D unresolved. The V gene lost 6 bases and the J gene lost 7 bases, with 7 bases spanning the gap. The CDR3 length is 11 residues.

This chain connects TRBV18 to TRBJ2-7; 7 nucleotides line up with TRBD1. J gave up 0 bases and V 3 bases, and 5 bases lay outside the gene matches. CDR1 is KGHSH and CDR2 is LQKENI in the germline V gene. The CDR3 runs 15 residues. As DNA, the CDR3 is TGTGCCAGCTCACCTAAGACAGGGAGCTCCTACGAGCAGTACTTC. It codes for CASSPKTGSSYEQYF.

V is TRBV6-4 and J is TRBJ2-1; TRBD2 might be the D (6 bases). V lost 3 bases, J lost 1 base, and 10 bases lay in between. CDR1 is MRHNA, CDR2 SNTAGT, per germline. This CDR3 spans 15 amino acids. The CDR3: CASSEGGRSYNEQFF. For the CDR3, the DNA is TGTGCCAGCAGTGAAGGAGGGCGGTCCTACAATGAGCAGTTCTTC.

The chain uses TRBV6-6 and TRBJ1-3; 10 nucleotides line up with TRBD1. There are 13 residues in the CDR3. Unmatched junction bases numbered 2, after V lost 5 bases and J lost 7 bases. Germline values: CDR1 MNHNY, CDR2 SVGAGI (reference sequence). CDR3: CASSRGQGNTIYF. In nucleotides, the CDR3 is TGTGCCAGCAGTCGGGGACAGGGGAACACCATATATTTT.

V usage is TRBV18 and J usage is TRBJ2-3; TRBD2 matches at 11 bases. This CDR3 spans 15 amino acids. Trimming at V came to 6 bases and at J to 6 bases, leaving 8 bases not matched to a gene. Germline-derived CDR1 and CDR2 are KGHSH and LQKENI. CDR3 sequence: CASSDYSGGADTQYF. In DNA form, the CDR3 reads TGTGCCAGCTCCGACTATAGCGGGGGGGCCGATACGCAGTATTTT.

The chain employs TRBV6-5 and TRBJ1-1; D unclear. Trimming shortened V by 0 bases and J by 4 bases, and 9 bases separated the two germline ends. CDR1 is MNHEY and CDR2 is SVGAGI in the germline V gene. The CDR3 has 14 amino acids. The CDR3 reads CASSYSAWSTEAFF. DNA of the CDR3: TGTGCCAGCAGTTACTCGGCGTGGAGCACTGAAGCTTTCTTT.

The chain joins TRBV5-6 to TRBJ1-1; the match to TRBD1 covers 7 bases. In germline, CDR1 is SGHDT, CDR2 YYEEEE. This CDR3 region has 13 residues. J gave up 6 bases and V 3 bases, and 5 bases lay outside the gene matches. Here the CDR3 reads CASSYSGGPEAFF. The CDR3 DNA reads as TGTGCCAGCAGCTATTCAGGGGGACCTGAAGCTTTCTTT. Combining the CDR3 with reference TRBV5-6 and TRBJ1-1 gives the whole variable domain DAGVTQSPTHLIKTRGQQVTLRCSPKSGHDTVSWYQQALGQGPQFIFQYYEEEERQRGNFPDRFSGHQFPNYSSELNVNALLLGDSALYLCASSYSGGPEAFFGQGTRLTVV.

The CDR3 protein is CASSLGQGAFSYNEQFF. The CDR3 DNA reads TGTGCCAGCAGTTTAGGCCAGGGGGCGTTCTCCTACAATGAGCAGTTCTTC. The chain has TRBV27 and TRBJ2-1, with 8 bases that match TRBD1. There are 17 residues in the CDR3. V was clipped by 2 bases and J by 0 bases; unmatched bases: 6. CDR1 and CDR2 from the germline V gene are MNHEY and SMNVEV (reference sequence).

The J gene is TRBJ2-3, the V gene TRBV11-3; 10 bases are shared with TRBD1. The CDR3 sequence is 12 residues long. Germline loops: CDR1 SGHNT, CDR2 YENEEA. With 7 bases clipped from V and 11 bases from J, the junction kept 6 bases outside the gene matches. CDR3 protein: CASKMTGGVQYF. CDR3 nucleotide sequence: TGTGCCAGCAAGATGACAGGGGGCGTGCAGTATTTT.

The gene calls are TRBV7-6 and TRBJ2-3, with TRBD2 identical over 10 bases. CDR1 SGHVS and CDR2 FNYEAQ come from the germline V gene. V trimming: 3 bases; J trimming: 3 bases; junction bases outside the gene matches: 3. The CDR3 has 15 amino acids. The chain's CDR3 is CASSFLLAGTDTQYF. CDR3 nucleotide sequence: TGTGCCAGCAGCTTCTTACTAGCGGGGACAGATACGCAGTATTTT.

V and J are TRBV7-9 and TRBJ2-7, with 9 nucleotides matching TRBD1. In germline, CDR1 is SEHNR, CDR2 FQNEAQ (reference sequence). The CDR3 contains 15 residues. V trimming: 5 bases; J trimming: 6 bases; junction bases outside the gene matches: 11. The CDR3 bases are TGTGCCAGCAGCCCCCCGGCGGGGACAGGGAGCGAGCAGTACTTC. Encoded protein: CASSPPAGTGSEQYF.

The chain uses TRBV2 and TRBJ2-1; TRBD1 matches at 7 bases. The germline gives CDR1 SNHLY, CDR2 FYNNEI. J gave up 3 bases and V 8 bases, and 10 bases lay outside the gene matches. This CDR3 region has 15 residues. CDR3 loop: CASGEEQGYYNEQFF. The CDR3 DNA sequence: TGTGCCAGCGGGGAAGAACAGGGGTACTACAATGAGCAGTTCTTC.